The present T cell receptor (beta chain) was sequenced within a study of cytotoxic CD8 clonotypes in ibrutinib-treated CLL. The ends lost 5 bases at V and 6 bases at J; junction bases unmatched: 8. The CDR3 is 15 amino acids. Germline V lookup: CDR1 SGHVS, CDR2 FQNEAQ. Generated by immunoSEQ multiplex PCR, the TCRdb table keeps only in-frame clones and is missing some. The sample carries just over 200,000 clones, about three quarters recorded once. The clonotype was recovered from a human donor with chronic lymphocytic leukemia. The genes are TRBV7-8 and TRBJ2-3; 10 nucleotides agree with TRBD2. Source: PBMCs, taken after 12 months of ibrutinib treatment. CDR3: CASSAYSGGPDTQYF. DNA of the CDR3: TGTGCCAGCAGCGCTTATAGCGGGGGGCCCGATACGCAGTATTTT.